This T cell receptor beta chain is drawn from a study of T cell changes during pregnancy in multiple sclerosis. The data were produced by immunoSEQ multiplex PCR, yet TCRdb's version contains in-frame clones alone and is incomplete. The sample consists of around 80,000 clones, 92% of them appearing once. V dropped 0 bases and J dropped 5; count of bases not matched to a gene: 6. The CDR3 totals 16 residues. Germline CDR1 reads SGHAT; CDR2 reads FQNNGV. The rearrangement links TRBV11-2 to TRBJ2-1; TRBD2 aligns across 8 bases. The specimen comprised peripheral blood, sampled before pregnancy. The receptor was isolated from a female donor with multiple sclerosis, enrolled in a pregnancy study. CDR3: CASSLDTGGNHNEQFF. CDR3 DNA sequence: TGTGCCAGCAGCTTAGATACGGGAGGGAACCACAATGAGCAGTTCTTC.